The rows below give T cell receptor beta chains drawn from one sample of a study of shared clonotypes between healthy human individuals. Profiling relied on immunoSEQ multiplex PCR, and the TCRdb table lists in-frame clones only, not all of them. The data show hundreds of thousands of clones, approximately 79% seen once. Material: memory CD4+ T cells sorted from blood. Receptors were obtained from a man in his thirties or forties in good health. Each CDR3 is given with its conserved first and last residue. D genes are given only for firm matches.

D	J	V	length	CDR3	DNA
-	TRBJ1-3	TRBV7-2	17	CASSFSGGMSSGNTIYF	TGTGCCAGCAGCTTTTCCGGGGGCATGAGCTCTGGAAACACCATATATTTT
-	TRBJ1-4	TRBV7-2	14	CASSRGASNEKLFF	TGTGCCAGCAGCAGAGGGGCCTCTAATGAAAAACTGTTTTTT
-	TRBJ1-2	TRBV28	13	CASTPARIDGYTF	TGTGCCAGCACCCCGGCCAGGATCGATGGCTACACCTTC
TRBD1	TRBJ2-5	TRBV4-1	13	CASSQDPTGRRHF	TGCGCCAGCAGCCAAGACCCGACAGGGCGGCGTCACTTC
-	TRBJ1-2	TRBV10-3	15	CAISESIRANYGYTF	TGTGCCATCAGTGAGTCGATCAGAGCTAACTATGGCTACACCTTC
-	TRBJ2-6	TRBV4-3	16	CASSQEGITGANVLTF	TGCGCCAGCAGCCAAGAAGGGATTACTGGGGCCAACGTCCTGACTTTC
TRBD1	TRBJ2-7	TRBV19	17	CASSTPPGQGKSYEQYF	TGTGCCAGTAGTACTCCCCCGGGACAGGGGAAATCCTACGAGCAGTACTTC
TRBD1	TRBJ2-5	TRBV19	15	CASSWTGTGKETQYF	TGTGCCAGTAGTTGGACCGGGACAGGGAAAGAGACCCAGTACTTC
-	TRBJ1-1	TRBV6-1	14	CASSEHQGYTEAFF	TGTGCCAGCAGTGAACATCAGGGATACACTGAAGCTTTCTTT
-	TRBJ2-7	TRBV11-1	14	CASSRVVGSYEQYF	TGTGCCAGCAGCCGCGTGGTCGGCTCCTACGAGCAGTACTTC
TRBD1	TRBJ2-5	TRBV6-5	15	CASSPGTGGKETQYF	TGTGCCAGCAGCCCCGGGACAGGGGGGAAAGAGACCCAGTACTTC
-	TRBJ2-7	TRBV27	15	CASRVSGTNRWEQYF	TGTGCCAGCCGCGTCAGCGGGACAAACCGCTGGGAGCAGTACTTC